This TCR beta chain was retrieved from a study of post-analysis software for immune sequencing data. As for the study in general: Progressive-relapsing, secondary progressive and relapsing-remitting multiple sclerosis were among the disease courses included.

The TCR beta cDNA libraries carried unique molecular identifiers. From the PCR reads, TCRdb called clonotypes with MiXCR, one entry per CDR3 protein. The table lists fewer than 850,000 distinct CDR3 sequences, around 42% of them singletons. In its sample, this clonotype was seen a few times. The TCR was taken from a girl between 5 and 17 years old with multiple sclerosis. Specimen: blood.

The DNA of the CDR3 is TGTGCCAGCAGCCCGGGACTAGCAGTCGGAAGGCAAGAGACCCAGTACTTC. Translation: CASSPGLAVGRQETQYF. V usage is TRBV7-8 and J usage is TRBJ2-5; 9 nucleotides agree with TRBD2. This CDR3 comprises 17 residues. Germline CDR1 and CDR2: SGHVS and FQNEAQ. Trimming cost V 5 bases and J 2 bases; bases outside gene matches: 12.